These T cell receptor beta chains were read from a single sample in a study of vaccination effects on CD4 cells after COVID-19. Sequencing was performed with immunoSEQ multiplex PCR; in TCRdb, only in-frame clones are kept and a portion is missing. The table lists tens of thousands of clones, just under 80% of them singletons. Their cognate antigens are unknown. The source was CD4+ T cells from PBMCs cultured without peptide, collected after COVID-19 vaccination. The receptors stem from a human donor who received a COVID-19 vaccine. Each CDR3 is given with its conserved first and last residue. The D gene is left open where the match is weak. Clone size, where shown, is once, few, many, or a class for clones that have expanded.

j_call | clone_size | v_call | d_call | cdr3_nt | cdr3_aa
TRBJ2-3 | . | TRBV6-2/TRBV6-3 | . | TGTGCCAGCAGCCCTCGACTAGGGGGGGATACGCAGTATTTT | CASSPRLGGDTQYF
TRBJ1-1 | . | TRBV19 | . | TGTGCCAGTAGTCTCCAGGGGTTGGGGACTGAAGCTTTCTTT | CASSLQGLGTEAFF
TRBJ2-1 | . | TRBV11-2 | TRBD2 | TGTGCCAGCAGGAACATAGCGGGTCCGCCGGACAATGAGCAGTTCTTC | CASRNIAGPPDNEQFF
TRBJ2-1 | . | TRBV6-5 | TRBD2 | TGTGCCAGCAGCCGAGGGACTAGCGGTCACAATGAGCAGTTCTTC | CASSRGTSGHNEQFF
TRBJ1-2 | . | TRBV28 | . | TGTGCCAGCCTAGCCGCGAGCTATGGCTACACCTTC | CASLAASYGYTF
TRBJ1-1 | . | TRBV11-3 | . | TGTGCCAGCAGCTTAGAACGGCCAATCTGGGGGTTCCGGAACACTGAAGCTTTCTTT | CASSLERPIWGFRNTEAFF
TRBJ1-2 | . | TRBV6-2/TRBV6-3 | . | TGTGCCAGCAGTTACGCAGGGTATGGCTACACCTTC | CASSYAGYGYTF
TRBJ2-2 | . | TRBV2 | TRBD1 | TGTGCCAGCCTTCGGACAGGGAACACCGGGGAGCTGTTTTTT | CASLRTGNTGELFF
TRBJ1-4 | . | TRBV14 | . | TGTGCCAGCAGCCAGGTTTCCAGCGAAAAACTGTTTTTT | CASSQVSSEKLFF
TRBJ2-1 | . | TRBV11-2 | . | TGTGCCAGCAGCTTGACAGTCTCCTCCAATGAGCAGTTCTTC | CASSLTVSSNEQFF
TRBJ1-5 | . | TRBV7-2 | . | TGTGCCAGCAGCTTAACGGGACTTAGCAATCAGCCCCAGCATTTT | CASSLTGLSNQPQHF
TRBJ1-2 | few | TRBV2 | . | TGTGCCAGCAGTGAGTCCGAAACCTTATATGGCTACACCTTC | CASSESETLYGYTF
TRBJ1-1 | . | TRBV19 | TRBD1 | TGTGCCAGTACCAGGGGGCAATTGAACACTGAAGCTTTCTTT | CASTRGQLNTEAFF
TRBJ1-2 | . | TRBV9 | . | TGTGCCAGCAGCTACACACCTAACTATGGCTACACCTTC | CASSYTPNYGYTF
TRBJ1-6 | . | TRBV30 | TRBD1 | TGTGCCTGGATGCTCGGGACAGGGGGGAACTCCTATAATTCACCCCTCCACTTT | CAWMLGTGGNSYNSPLHF
TRBJ2-1 | . | TRBV10-3 | . | TGTGCCATCGGGAAGACTAATGAGCAGTTCTTC | CAIGKTNEQFF
TRBJ1-4 | . | TRBV9 | . | TGTGCCAGCAGCGTAGGAACCGCAGCAACTAATGAAAAACTGTTTTTT | CASSVGTAATNEKLFF
TRBJ1-1 | once | TRBV6-5 | . | TGTGCCAGCAGTCCTACGGGCTTGAACACTGAAGCTTTCTTT | CASSPTGLNTEAFF
TRBJ1-3 | few | TRBV19 | . | TGTGCCAGTAGTATCCGGGAGGACACCATATATTTT | CASSIREDTIYF
TRBJ2-3 | . | TRBV11-2 | . | TGTGCCAGCAGCTTAGATCTGCTAGCTGCCACAGATACGCAGTATTTT | CASSLDLLAATDTQYF
TRBJ1-2 | . | TRBV6-2/TRBV6-3 | . | TGTGCCAGCAGTCGGACGCGAGGTCTCTATGGCTACACCTTC | CASSRTRGLYGYTF
TRBJ1-2 | . | TRBV5-1 | . | TGCGCCAGCAGCTTGGAGCGCGGGGGGGCGGCGGGCTACACCTTC | CASSLERGGAAGYTF
TRBJ1-3 | . | TRBV7-2 | . | TGTGCCAGCAGCTCAAAGGAGGGTAACACCATATATTTT | CASSSKEGNTIYF
TRBJ2-2 | once | TRBV7-2 | . | TGTGCCAGCAGCTCCTCAATCGGGAGATCGGGCACCGGGGAGCTGTTTTTT | CASSSSIGRSGTGELFF
TRBJ2-3 | . | TRBV4-3 | . | TGCGCCAGCAGCCAAGGGTACCATAAGGATACGCAGTATTTT | CASSQGYHKDTQYF
TRBJ1-5 | . | TRBV19 | TRBD1 | TGTGCCAGTATGGGCTCAGGGGGTAACAATCAGCCCCAGCATTTT | CASMGSGGNNQPQHF
TRBJ2-1 | . | TRBV25-1 | . | TGTGCCAGCACCGATAGGGAGGTCCATGAGCAGTTCTTC | CASTDREVHEQFF
TRBJ1-2 | . | TRBV7-2 | . | TGTGCCAGCAGCTTACGAGACAGGAACTATGGCTACACCTTC | CASSLRDRNYGYTF
TRBJ2-5 | . | TRBV28 | . | . | CASSTSTGGVRETQYF
TRBJ2-3 | . | TRBV6-5 | TRBD2 | TGTGCCAGCAACCGACTAGCGGGCGACACAGATACGCAGTATTTT | CASNRLAGDTDTQYF
TRBJ1-3 | . | TRBV5-4 | TRBD1 | TGTGCCAGCAGCTTGGGCGCAGGGGGCGTCCTTGGAAACACCATATATTTT | CASSLGAGGVLGNTIYF
TRBJ2-7 | once | TRBV7-3 | . | TGTGCCAGCAGCTTGGGACAAGCAGACTCCTACGAGCAGTACTTC | CASSLGQADSYEQYF
TRBJ2-3 | . | TRBV6-5 | TRBD2 | TGTGCCAGCAGCCCGGGACTAGCGGGGGGTTCGCAGTATTTT | CASSPGLAGGSQYF
TRBJ2-7 | . | TRBV30 | . | TGTGCCTGGAGCGTCGACTCCTTAGAGCAGTACTTC | CAWSVDSLEQYF
TRBJ1-4 | once | TRBV2 | . | TGTGCCAGCAGTGATCAGTCGGGACTGCAGAATGAAAAACTGTTTTTT | CASSDQSGLQNEKLFF
TRBJ1-6 | . | TRBV11-2 | TRBD1 | TGTGCCAGCAGCTATACAGGGGGCGGGAATTCACCCCTCCACTTT | CASSYTGGGNSPLHF
TRBJ2-3 | . | TRBV24-1 | TRBD1 | TGTGCCACCAGTGACACCGGACAGGCTATGACCTTCACAGATACGCAGTATTTT | CATSDTGQAMTFTDTQYF
TRBJ2-5 | . | TRBV9 | . | TGTGCCAGCAGCGTAGGAAATCCCATCCAAGAGACCCAGTACTTC | CASSVGNPIQETQYF
TRBJ1-3 | . | TRBV11-2 | TRBD1 | TGTGCCAGCAGCGCCCGGACAGGGGGTTCTGGAAACACCATATATTTT | CASSARTGGSGNTIYF
TRBJ2-7 | . | TRBV12-5 | TRBD2 | TGTGCTAGTGGTTTGGACTCCGGGGGGGCCTACGAGCAGTACTTC | CASGLDSGGAYEQYF
TRBJ1-1 | . | TRBV9 | . | TGTGCCAGCAGCGTAGAAAGTTGGAACACTGAAGCTTTCTTT | CASSVESWNTEAFF
TRBJ2-3 | . | TRBV7-8 | . | TGTGCCAGCAGCTTGGGGGAGGTTGGTACGCAGTATTTT | CASSLGEVGTQYF
TRBJ2-7 | . | TRBV11-1 | . | TGTGCCAGCAGCTTAGCGGGGTCCCACGAGCAGTACTTC | CASSLAGSHEQYF
TRBJ1-1 | . | TRBV28 | . | TGTGCCAGCAGTTTACCCTTGGGGGTGAACACTGAAGCTTTCTTT | CASSLPLGVNTEAFF
TRBJ2-3 | . | TRBV2 | . | TGTGCCAGCAGTGAAGGTGGGGGTAGCACAGATACGCAGTATTTT | CASSEGGGSTDTQYF
TRBJ2-3 | . | TRBV6-2/TRBV6-3 | . | TGTGCCAGCAGTTGGGCGGGAACAGATACGCAGTATTTT | CASSWAGTDTQYF
TRBJ1-1 | few | TRBV5-1 | TRBD1 | TGCGCCAGCAGCCCCGGGACAGCGAACACTGAAGCTTTCTTT | CASSPGTANTEAFF
TRBJ1-1 | . | TRBV5-4 | . | TGTGCCAGCAGCATAGACCCCGGGGGGAACACTGAAGCTTTCTTT | CASSIDPGGNTEAFF
TRBJ2-3 | . | TRBV4-2 | . | TGTGCCAGCAGCCAGACAGGAAGCACAGATACGCAGTATTTT | CASSQTGSTDTQYF